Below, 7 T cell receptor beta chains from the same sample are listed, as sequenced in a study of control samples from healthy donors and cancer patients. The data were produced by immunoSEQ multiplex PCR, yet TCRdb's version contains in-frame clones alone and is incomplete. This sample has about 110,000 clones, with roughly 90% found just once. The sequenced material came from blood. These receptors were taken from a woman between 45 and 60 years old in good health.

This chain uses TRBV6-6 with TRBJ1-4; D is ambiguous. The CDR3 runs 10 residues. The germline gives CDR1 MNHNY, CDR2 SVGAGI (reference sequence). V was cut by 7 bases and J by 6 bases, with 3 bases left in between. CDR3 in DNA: TGTGCCAGCAAGGATGAAAAACTGTTTTTT. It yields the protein CASKDEKLFF.

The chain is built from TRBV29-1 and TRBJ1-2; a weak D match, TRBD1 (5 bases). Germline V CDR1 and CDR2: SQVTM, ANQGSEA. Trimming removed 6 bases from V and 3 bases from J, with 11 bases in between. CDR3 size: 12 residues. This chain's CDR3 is CSVFGGDYGYTF. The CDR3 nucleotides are TGCAGCGTATTCGGGGGGGACTATGGCTACACCTTC.

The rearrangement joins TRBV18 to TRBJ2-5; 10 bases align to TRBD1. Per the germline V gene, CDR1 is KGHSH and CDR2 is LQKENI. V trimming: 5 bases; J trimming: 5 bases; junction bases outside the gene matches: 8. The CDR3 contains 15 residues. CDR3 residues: CASSSTGTGDETQYF. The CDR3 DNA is TGTGCCAGCTCATCCACCGGGACAGGGGATGAGACCCAGTACTTC.

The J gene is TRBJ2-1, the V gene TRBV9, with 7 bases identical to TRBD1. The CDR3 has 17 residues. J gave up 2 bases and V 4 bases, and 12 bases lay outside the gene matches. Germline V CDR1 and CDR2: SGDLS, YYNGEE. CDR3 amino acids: CASSPRGGTETYNEQFF. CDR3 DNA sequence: TGTGCCAGCAGCCCCCGAGGTGGGACAGAAACCTACAATGAGCAGTTCTTC.

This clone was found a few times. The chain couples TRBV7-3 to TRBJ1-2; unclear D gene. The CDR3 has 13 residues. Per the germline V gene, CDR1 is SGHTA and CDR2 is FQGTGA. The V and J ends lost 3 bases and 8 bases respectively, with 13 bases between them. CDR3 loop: CASSFDPGGGYTF. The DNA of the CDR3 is TGTGCCAGCAGCTTTGATCCGGGCGGCGGCTACACCTTC.

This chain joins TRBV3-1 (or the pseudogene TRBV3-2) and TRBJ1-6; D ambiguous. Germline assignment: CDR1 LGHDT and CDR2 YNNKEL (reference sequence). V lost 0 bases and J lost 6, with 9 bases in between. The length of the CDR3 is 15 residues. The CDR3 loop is CASSQEILGNSPLHF. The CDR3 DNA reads TGTGCCAGCAGCCAAGAAATTTTAGGTAATTCACCCCTCCACTTT.

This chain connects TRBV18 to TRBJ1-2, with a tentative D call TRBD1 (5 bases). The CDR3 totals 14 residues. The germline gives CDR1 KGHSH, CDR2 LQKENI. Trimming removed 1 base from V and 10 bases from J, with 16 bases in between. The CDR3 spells CASSPQGGHAVYTF. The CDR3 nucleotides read TGTGCCAGCTCACCACAGGGAGGACACGCCGTCTACACCTTC. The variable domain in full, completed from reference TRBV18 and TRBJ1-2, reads NAGVMQNPRHLVRRRGQEARLRCSPMKGHSHVYWYRQLPEEGLKFMVYLQKENIIDESGMPKERFSAEFPKEGPSILRIQQVVRGDSAAYFCASSPQGGHAVYTFGSGTRLTVV.